This T cell receptor (beta chain) derives from a study of OX40 agonist ivuxolimab in advanced cancers. Overall study context: Patients took ivuxolimab, an agonistic anti-OX40 (CD134) antibody. Study-wide results and limits: The study found that CD8+ T cells averaged more expanded clones than CD4+. In the 0.1 to 3.0 mg/kg range, CD4+ and CD8+ blood T cells had expanded clonally by week 6. Expanded peripheral T cell antigen specificity was not determined.

As for this clone: No antigen is known for it.

Trimming at V came to 9 bases and at J to 5 bases, leaving 9 bases not matched to a gene. This CDR3 comprises 15 residues. Germline V gene data show CDR1 as SGHKS and CDR2 as YYEKEE (reference sequence). TCRdb's table, derived via immunoSEQ multiplex PCR, lists solely in-frame clones and lacks some. The top ten hold around 15% of the sample, which has roughly 57,000 clones, around 90% seen once. This specimen was CD4+ or CD8+ T cells sorted from blood, taken in a trial of the OX40 agonist ivuxolimab. This sequence originates from an adult with an advanced solid tumor such as melanoma, head and neck, liver or kidney cancer. The J gene is TRBJ2-2, the V gene TRBV5-5; 11 bases are shared with TRBD1. In nucleotides, the CDR3 is TGTGCCACGTCCAGGACAGGGGGCGCGACCGGGGAGCTGTTTTTT. Protein sequence: CATSRTGGATGELFF.